This entry lists 29 T cell receptor beta chains sequenced from one sample in a study of T-cell memory formation after mild COVID-19. One entry per CDR3 protein, called by TCRdb with MiXCR from the 5' RACE reads. The repertoire holds tens of thousands of distinct CDR3 sequences, with about 13% as singletons. What was sequenced was PBMCs or a T cell subset sorted from them (not recorded which). All receptors derive from an adult woman who had mild COVID-19 (a few samples of this study predate the infection). Cell type and time point are not known.

This chain connects TRBV7-9 to TRBJ2-1; 7 bases align to TRBD1. The germline gives CDR1 SEHNR, CDR2 FQNEAQ (reference sequence). V trimming: 4 bases; J trimming: 5 bases; junction bases outside the gene matches: 2. The CDR3 loop spans 13 amino acids. This chain's CDR3 is CASSSGQNNEQFF. DNA of the CDR3: TGTGCCAGCAGCTCGGGACAGAACAATGAGCAGTTCTTC.

This clonotype was observed a single time. V gene TRBV7-8 combines with J gene TRBJ2-6; no reliable D call. Trimming took off 1 base at V and 0 bases at J, with 13 bases between the two ends. There are 18 residues in the CDR3. Germline values: CDR1 SGHVS, CDR2 FQNEAQ. The CDR3 is CASSLEGITLSGANVLTF. The CDR3 DNA sequence: TGTGCCAGCAGCTTAGAAGGGATTACCCTCTCTGGGGCCAACGTCCTGACTTTC.

There are a few counts of this clonotype. J is TRBJ2-3 and V is TRBV11-2; D is tentatively TRBD1 or TRBD2 (5 bases each). This CDR3 spans 17 amino acids. In germline, CDR1 is SGHAT, CDR2 FQNNGV. V lost 3 bases and J 2 bases, leaving 18 bases between the germline ends. In nucleotides, the CDR3 is TGTGCCAGCAGCTTTTCGACCGGGACCGCCTTCACAGATACGCAGTATTTT. Translated, it gives CASSFSTGTAFTDTQYF.

This clonotype has a handful of counts. The chain is built from TRBV14 and TRBJ1-4; D perhaps matches TRBD1 (5 bases). The CDR3 sequence is 17 residues long. V lost 0 bases to trimming and J lost 6 bases, with 17 bases between them. Germline values: CDR1 SGHDN, CDR2 FVKESK. The CDR3 coding sequence is TGTGCCAGCAGCCAAGATTGGGCTACAGGTCCCGATGAAAAACTGTTTTTT. This gives the protein CASSQDWATGPDEKLFF. The whole variable domain, filled in from reference TRBV14 and TRBJ1-4, reads EAGVTQFPSHSVIEKGQTVTLRCDPISGHDNLYWYRRVMGKEIKFLLHFVKESKQDESGMPNNRFLAERTGGTYSTLKVQPAELEDSGVYFCASSQDWATGPDEKLFFGSGTQLSVL.

The rearrangement links TRBV7-6 to TRBJ2-2, with D perhaps matching TRBD2 (6 bases). CDR1 is SGHVS and CDR2 is FNYEAQ in the germline V gene. V was clipped by 5 bases and J by 7 bases, with 11 bases between them. This CDR3 has 13 amino acids. The CDR3: CASSPMGGGELFF. CDR3 sequence (DNA): TGTGCCAGCAGCCCGATGGGGGGCGGGGAGCTGTTTTTT.

This clonotype was observed at least ten times. The V call is TRBV20-1, the J call TRBJ2-7; the D call may be TRBD1 or TRBD2 (5 bases each). V lost 5 bases and J lost 6, with 23 bases in between. The CDR3 covers 15 residues. From germline, CDR1 is DFQATT and CDR2 SNEGSKA (reference sequence). CDR3 amino acids: CSAGRGLKLSSEQYF. DNA of the CDR3: TGCAGTGCTGGCCGGGGCCTCAAACTCTCTTCCGAGCAGTACTTC.

The chain carries TRBV4-2 and TRBJ2-1; D remains ambiguous. Germline values: CDR1 LGHNA, CDR2 YNFKEQ. The CDR3 loop spans 14 amino acids. With 3 bases removed from V and 0 bases from J, the gap between germline ends came to 6 bases. The CDR3 spells CASSQPSSYNEQFF. For the CDR3, the DNA is TGTGCCAGCAGCCAGCCGAGCTCCTACAATGAGCAGTTCTTC.

The chain links TRBV5-1 to TRBJ2-1; D is perhaps TRBD2 (5 bases). The CDR3 is 14 amino acids. V dropped 5 bases and J dropped 7 bases, with 16 bases sitting between them. The V gene's germline CDR1 is SGHRS and CDR2 YFSETQ. CDR3 coding DNA: TGCGCCAGCAGAGGAGGCGGAATGGGTAATGAGCAGTTCTTC. Amino acids: CASRGGGMGNEQFF.

V is TRBV10-3 and J is TRBJ1-1, with TRBD1 identical over 9 bases. V lost 4 bases, J lost 1 base, and 13 bases stayed unmatched. The CDR3 is made up of 18 amino acids. Germline V lookup: CDR1 ENHRY, CDR2 SYGVKD. CDR3 amino acids: CAISAYRGRVTENTEAFF. The CDR3, as DNA: TGTGCCATCAGTGCTTACAGGGGGCGAGTTACCGAGAACACTGAAGCTTTCTTT.

This clonotype was counted between two and nine times. V usage is TRBV5-1 and J usage is TRBJ2-3, with TRBD2 matching over 14 bases. The CDR3 runs 15 residues. Per germline, CDR1 SGHRS and CDR2 YFSETQ. The J segment lost 4 bases and the V segment lost 4 bases, leaving 2 bases of the junction unmatched. The CDR3 loop is CASSGGLAGADTQYF. As DNA, the CDR3 is TGCGCCAGCAGCGGGGGACTAGCGGGAGCAGATACGCAGTATTTT.

This clonotype showed up just a few times. The chain combines TRBV10-3 with TRBJ2-5, with a possible D match to TRBD2 (5 bases). Germline V gene data show CDR1 as ENHRY and CDR2 as SYGVKD. This CDR3 is 15 amino acids long. The V end was cut by 3 bases, the J end by 5 bases, with 16 bases between. In nucleotides, the CDR3 is TGTGCCATCAGTGACTCGGACTCACAAAGGGAGACCCAGTACTTC. Its translation: CAISDSDSQRETQYF.

The chain joins TRBV7-9 to TRBJ2-5; D possibly corresponds to TRBD1 (5 bases). The CDR3 runs to 14 residues. The V and J ends lost 3 bases and 4 bases respectively, with 12 bases between them. Germline CDR1 is SEHNR and CDR2 is FQNEAQ (reference sequence). CDR3 DNA sequence: TGTGCCAGCAGCTTGGACAACCGAGTAGAGACCCAGTACTTC. It is translated as CASSLDNRVETQYF.

The chain links TRBV11-3 to TRBJ2-3, with 14 bases identical to TRBD2. CDR1 and CDR2 from the germline V gene are SGHNT and YENEEA. Trimming took 5 bases from V and 0 from J; bases not matched to a gene: 4. CDR3 length: 17 residues. CDR3 sequence reads: CASSTRLAGGSTDTQYF. The DNA of the CDR3 is TGTGCCAGCAGCACCAGACTAGCGGGAGGGAGCACAGATACGCAGTATTTT.

This clonotype was seen many times. J is TRBJ2-1 and V is TRBV20-1, with a weak D call TRBD2 (5 bases). V lost 5 bases to trimming and J lost 3 bases, with 14 bases between them. The germline V gene has CDR1 DFQATT and CDR2 SNEGSKA (reference sequence). The CDR3 has 14 amino acids. CDR3 in amino acids: CSAGFGLVYNEQFF. The CDR3 nucleotides read TGCAGTGCTGGCTTTGGACTCGTCTACAATGAGCAGTTCTTC.

The chain recombines TRBV29-1 with TRBJ2-7; TRBD2 agrees at 8 bases. The CDR3 is made up of 14 amino acids. The germline V gene has CDR1 SQVTM and CDR2 ANQGSEA. The V and J ends lost 1 base and 3 bases, in that order; junction bases with no gene match: 5. CDR3 sequence (DNA): TGCAGCGTTGAAGTGGCGGGAGGATTCTACGAGCAGTACTTC. Translating it yields CSVEVAGGFYEQYF.

This clonotype has just a few counts. The chain employs TRBV4-3 and TRBJ2-1; TRBD2 matches at 7 bases. V gave up 3 bases and J gave up 0 bases; unmatched junction bases: 11. The CDR3 runs to 18 residues. Germline V lookup: CDR1 LGHNA, CDR2 YSLEER. The CDR3 region is CASSQSLGLESSYNEQFF. As DNA, the CDR3 is TGCGCCAGCAGCCAGAGCCTCGGACTAGAGAGCTCCTACAATGAGCAGTTCTTC.

This clonotype showed up just a few times. Its ends do not fully match the called genes, so a read error is possible. The DNA for the CDR3 is TGTGCTAGCAGCTTGGGACTATCTGACGAGCAGTACTTC. Amino acids: CASSLGLSDEQYF. J is TRBJ2-7 and V is TRBV7-7, with 7 bases aligning to TRBD2. Looked up from germline, CDR1 is SSHAT and CDR2 is FNYEAQ (reference sequence). This CDR3 spans 13 amino acids.

This clonotype was observed a handful of times. This sequence joins TRBV29-1 and TRBJ2-1; no definite D call. The germline gives CDR1 SQVTM, CDR2 ANQGSEA. Trimming stripped 4 bases from V and 4 bases from J, with 8 bases between. This CDR3 spans 12 amino acids. CDR3 bases: TGCAGCGTTGTATTAGGGTACAATGAGCAGTTCTTC. Translation: CSVVLGYNEQFF.

This clonotype was seen a few times. This chain uses TRBV13 with TRBJ2-1, with 7 bases that match TRBD2. Germline CDR1 reads PRHDT; CDR2 reads FYEKMQ (reference sequence). This CDR3 has 15 residues. V trimming: 3 bases; J trimming: 8 bases; junction bases outside the gene matches: 10. The CDR3 protein is CASSLRGNAFDEQFF. The CDR3, as DNA: TGTGCCAGCAGCTTGCGGGGGAACGCCTTCGATGAGCAGTTCTTC.

This clonotype was observed a handful of times. The gene calls are TRBV28 and TRBJ2-4; D is unclear. The V and J ends lost 2 bases and 0 bases respectively, with 14 bases between them. Germline CDR1 is MDHEN and CDR2 is SYDVKM. This CDR3 comprises 17 residues. The CDR3 here is CASSLHGGNLAKNIQYF. The CDR3 coding sequence is TGTGCCAGCAGTTTACATGGCGGAAACCTAGCCAAAAACATTCAGTACTTC.

In regard to this clonotype: One end of the junction does not line up with germline, which may come from a read error. This chain links TRBV5-1 with TRBJ2-1; tentative D call: TRBD2 (6 bases). CDR1 is SGHRS, CDR2 YFSETQ, per germline. This CDR3 is 12 amino acids long. CDR3 loop: CASSLGGDEQSF. The CDR3 DNA follows: TGCGCCAGCAGCTTGGGGGGGGATGAGCAGTCCTTC.

This clonotype was counted between two and nine times. The chain couples TRBV7-8 to TRBJ2-7, with 7 bases that match TRBD2. Germline lookup yields CDR1 SGHVS and CDR2 FQNEAQ. The junction had 9 bases not matched to a gene; V was cut back by 5 bases and J by 5 bases. The CDR3 has 14 residues. CDR3 DNA sequence: TGTGCCAGCAGCCCGGGGCCCGGGAGGCACGAGCAGTACTTC. Translating gives CASSPGPGRHEQYF.

This chain uses TRBV10-3 with TRBJ2-7, with unresolved D. Germline CDR1 reads ENHRY; CDR2 reads SYGVKD. V gave up 8 bases and J gave up 1 base, with 9 bases separating them. The CDR3 is made up of 12 amino acids. CDR3 sequence: CAILDGSYEQYF. DNA for the CDR3: TGTGCCATCTTAGACGGTTCCTACGAGCAGTACTTC.

This clonotype was seen ten or more times. The CDR3 loop reads CASSQVSSLQGIPYEQYF. Here the CDR3 DNA reads TGCGCCAGCAGCCAAGTCTCGTCTCTCCAGGGGATCCCCTACGAGCAGTACTTC. The rearrangement uses TRBV4-1 and TRBJ2-7, with D possibly being TRBD1 (6 bases). V lost 1 base, J lost 2 bases, and 21 bases lay in between. The CDR3 contains 18 residues. CDR1 and CDR2 (germline): MGHRA, YSYEKL.

This clonotype has a handful of counts. The genes are TRBV4-1 and TRBJ2-1; TRBD2 is a possible D gene (5 bases). The CDR3 totals 15 residues. The germline V gene has CDR1 MGHRA and CDR2 YSYEKL. V lost 1 base to trimming and J lost 7 bases, with 14 bases between them. The CDR3 loop reads CASSQVPGRMNEQFF. DNA for the CDR3: TGCGCCAGCAGCCAAGTACCGGGAAGGATGAATGAGCAGTTCTTC.

This clonotype occurred a few times. The gene calls are TRBV4-1 and TRBJ1-4; D is perhaps TRBD1 (5 bases). The CDR3 extends over 15 amino acids. Trimming pared 4 bases from V and 8 bases from J, leaving 17 bases between. Germline lookup yields CDR1 MGHRA and CDR2 YSYEKL. The CDR3 DNA reads as TGCGCCAGCAGCCCCCGGCAGGGTGGTACGGAAAAACTGTTTTTT. Its protein product is CASSPRQGGTEKLFF.

This clonotype has more than one count but fewer than ten. For the CDR3, the DNA is TGTGCCAGCAAGCGTAGCTCCTACAATGAGCAGTTCTTC. Amino acids: CASKRSSYNEQFF. The V gene is TRBV2, the J gene TRBJ2-1; no definite D call. The CDR3 has 13 residues. CDR1 and CDR2 from the germline V gene are SNHLY and FYNNEI. V was cut by 7 bases and J by 0 bases, with 7 bases left in between.

This clonotype was found a few times. The gene calls are TRBV4-3 and TRBJ2-7; possibly TRBD1 or TRBD2 for D (7 bases each). Trimming shortened V by 6 bases and J by 4 bases, and 19 bases separated the two germline ends. The CDR3 runs 15 residues. Germline CDR1 LGHNA, CDR2 YSLEER. The CDR3 DNA reads TGCGCCAGCAGTCAAAGGGAGGGGGCCGCTTACGAGCAGTACTTC. It is translated as CASSQREGAAYEQYF.

This chain joins TRBV10-3 and TRBJ2-5; D might be TRBD2 (6 bases). Germline-derived CDR1 and CDR2 are ENHRY and SYGVKD. The V gene lost 0 bases and the J gene lost 4 bases, with 6 bases spanning the gap. The CDR3 loop spans 13 amino acids. The CDR3, as DNA: TGTGCCATCAGTGAGTCGGGGGGAGAGACCCAGTACTTC. The encoded protein is CAISESGGETQYF.